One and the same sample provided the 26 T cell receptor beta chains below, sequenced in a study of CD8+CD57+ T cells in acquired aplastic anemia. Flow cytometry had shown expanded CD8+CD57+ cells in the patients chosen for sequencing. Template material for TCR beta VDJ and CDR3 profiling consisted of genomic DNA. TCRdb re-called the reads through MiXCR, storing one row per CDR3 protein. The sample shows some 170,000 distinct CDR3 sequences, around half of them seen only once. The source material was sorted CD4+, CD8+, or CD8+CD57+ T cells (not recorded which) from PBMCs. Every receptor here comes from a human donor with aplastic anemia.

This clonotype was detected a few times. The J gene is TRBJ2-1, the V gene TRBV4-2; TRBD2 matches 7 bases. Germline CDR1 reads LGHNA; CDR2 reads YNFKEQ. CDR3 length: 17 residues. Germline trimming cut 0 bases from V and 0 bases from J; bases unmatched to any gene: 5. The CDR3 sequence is CASSQDFGGSSYNEQFF. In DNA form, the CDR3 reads TGTGCCAGCAGCCAAGATTTCGGGGGGAGCTCCTACAATGAGCAGTTCTTC.

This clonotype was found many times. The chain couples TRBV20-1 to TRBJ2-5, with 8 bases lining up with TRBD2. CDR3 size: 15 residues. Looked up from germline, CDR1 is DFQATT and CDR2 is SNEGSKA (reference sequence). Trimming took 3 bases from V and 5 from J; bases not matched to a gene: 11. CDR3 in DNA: TGCAGTGCTAGGGGGACTAGTGCCTTTGTGGAGACCCAGTACTTC. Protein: CSARGTSAFVETQYF.

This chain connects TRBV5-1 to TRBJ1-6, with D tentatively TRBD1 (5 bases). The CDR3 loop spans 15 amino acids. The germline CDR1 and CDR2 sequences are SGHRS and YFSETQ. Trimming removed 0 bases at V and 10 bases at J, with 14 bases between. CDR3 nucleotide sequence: TGCGCCAGCAGCTTGGCCCTAGCAGGGTACTCACCCCTCCACTTT. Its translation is CASSLALAGYSPLHF. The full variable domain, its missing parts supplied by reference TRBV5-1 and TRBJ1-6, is KAGVTQTPRYLIKTRGQQVTLSCSPISGHRSVSWYQQTPGQGLQFLFEYFSETQRNKGNFPGRFSGRQFSNSRSEMNVSTLELGDSALYLCASSLALAGYSPLHFGNGTRLTVT.

CDR3 sequence (DNA): TGTGCCAGCAGCTTTGACGGTGACGGTGAAGCTTTCTTT. Amino acid sequence: CASSFDGDGEAFF. The chain combines TRBV7-3 with TRBJ1-1; D uncertain. Germline CDR1 SGHTA, CDR2 FQGTGA. There are 13 residues in the CDR3. Trimming stripped 3 bases from V and 7 bases from J, with 12 bases between.

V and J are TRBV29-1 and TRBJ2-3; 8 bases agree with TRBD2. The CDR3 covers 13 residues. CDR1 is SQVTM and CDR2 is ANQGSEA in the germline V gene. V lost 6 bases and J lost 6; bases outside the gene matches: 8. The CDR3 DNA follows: TGCAGCGTAGCGGGGGAGGGCCTCGATACGCAGTATTTT. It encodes CSVAGEGLDTQYF.

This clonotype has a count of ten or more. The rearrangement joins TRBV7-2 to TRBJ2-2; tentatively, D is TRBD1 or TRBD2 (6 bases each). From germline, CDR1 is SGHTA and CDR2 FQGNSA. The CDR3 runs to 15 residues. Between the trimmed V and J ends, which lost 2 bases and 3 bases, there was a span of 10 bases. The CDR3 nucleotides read TGTGCCAGCAGCTTATTTGGGGGGCACACCGGGGAGCTGTTTTTT. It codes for CASSLFGGHTGELFF.

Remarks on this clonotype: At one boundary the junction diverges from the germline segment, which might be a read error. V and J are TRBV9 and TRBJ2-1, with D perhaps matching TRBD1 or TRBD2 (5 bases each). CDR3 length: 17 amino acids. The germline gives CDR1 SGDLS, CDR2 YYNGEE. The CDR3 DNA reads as TGCGCCAGCAGCGTAGGATCCCCCCGGGACGGCCACAATGAGCAGTTCTTC. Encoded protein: CASSVGSPRDGHNEQFF.

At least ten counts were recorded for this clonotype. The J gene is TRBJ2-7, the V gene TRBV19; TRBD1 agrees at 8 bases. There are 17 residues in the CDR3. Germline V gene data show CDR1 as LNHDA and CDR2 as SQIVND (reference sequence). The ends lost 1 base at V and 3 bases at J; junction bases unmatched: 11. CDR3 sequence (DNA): TGTGCCAGTAGTATAGCCCGGACAGGGACACAATACTACGAGCAGTACTTC. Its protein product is CASSIARTGTQYYEQYF.

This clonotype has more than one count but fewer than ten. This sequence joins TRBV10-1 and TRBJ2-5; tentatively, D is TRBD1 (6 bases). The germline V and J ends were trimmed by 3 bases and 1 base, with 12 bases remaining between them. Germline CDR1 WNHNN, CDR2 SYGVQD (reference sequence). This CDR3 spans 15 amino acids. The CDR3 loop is CASSDSLDSQETQYF. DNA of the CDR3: TGCGCCAGCAGTGATAGTCTGGACAGCCAAGAGACCCAGTACTTC.

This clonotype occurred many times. CDR3 coding DNA: TGTGCCAGCAGTGAAGGGGGCTATGGCTACACCTTC. This encodes CASSEGGYGYTF. The rearrangement uses TRBV2 and TRBJ1-2; no firm D call. Per the germline V gene, CDR1 is SNHLY and CDR2 is FYNNEI. The CDR3 covers 12 residues. V was clipped by 1 base and J by 4 bases, with 4 bases between them.

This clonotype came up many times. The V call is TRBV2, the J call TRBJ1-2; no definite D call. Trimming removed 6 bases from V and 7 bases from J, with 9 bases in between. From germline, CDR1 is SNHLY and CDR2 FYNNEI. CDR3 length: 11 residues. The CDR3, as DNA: TGTGCCAGCAGAGACATCTTTGGCTACACCTTC. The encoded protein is CASRDIFGYTF.

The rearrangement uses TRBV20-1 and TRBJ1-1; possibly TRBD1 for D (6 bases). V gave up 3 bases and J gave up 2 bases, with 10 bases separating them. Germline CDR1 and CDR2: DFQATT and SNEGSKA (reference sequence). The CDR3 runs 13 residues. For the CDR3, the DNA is TGCAGTGCTAGGACGGGGGCTAACACTGAAGCTTTCTTT. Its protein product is CSARTGANTEAFF.

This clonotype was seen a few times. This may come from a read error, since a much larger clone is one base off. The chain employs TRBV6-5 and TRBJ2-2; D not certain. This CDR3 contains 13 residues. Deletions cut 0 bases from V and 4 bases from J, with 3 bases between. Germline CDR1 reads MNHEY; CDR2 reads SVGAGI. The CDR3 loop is CASSYSCTGELFF. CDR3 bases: TGTGCCAGCAGTTACTCGTGCACCGGGGAGCTGTTTTTT.

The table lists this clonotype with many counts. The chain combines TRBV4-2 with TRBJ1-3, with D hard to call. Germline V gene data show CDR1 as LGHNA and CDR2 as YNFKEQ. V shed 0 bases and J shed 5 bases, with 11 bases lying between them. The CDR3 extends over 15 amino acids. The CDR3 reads CASSQDFTARNTIYF. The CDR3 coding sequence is TGTGCCAGCAGCCAAGATTTTACAGCCAGAAACACCATATATTTT.

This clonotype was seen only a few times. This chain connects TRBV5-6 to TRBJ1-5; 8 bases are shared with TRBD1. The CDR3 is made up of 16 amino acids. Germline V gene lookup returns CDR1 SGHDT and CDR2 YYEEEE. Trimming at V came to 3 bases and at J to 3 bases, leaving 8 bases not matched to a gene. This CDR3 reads CASSSWTGYANQPQHF. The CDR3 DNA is TGTGCCAGCAGCTCATGGACAGGGTATGCCAATCAGCCCCAGCATTTT.

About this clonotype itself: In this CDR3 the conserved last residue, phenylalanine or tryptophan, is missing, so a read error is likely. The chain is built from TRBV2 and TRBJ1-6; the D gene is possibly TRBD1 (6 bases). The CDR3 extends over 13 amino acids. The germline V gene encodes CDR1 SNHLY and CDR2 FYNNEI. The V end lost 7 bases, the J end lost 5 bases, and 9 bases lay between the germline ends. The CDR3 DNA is TGTGCCAGCAACGGACAGAATAATTCACCCCTCCACCTT. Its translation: CASNGQNNSPLHL.

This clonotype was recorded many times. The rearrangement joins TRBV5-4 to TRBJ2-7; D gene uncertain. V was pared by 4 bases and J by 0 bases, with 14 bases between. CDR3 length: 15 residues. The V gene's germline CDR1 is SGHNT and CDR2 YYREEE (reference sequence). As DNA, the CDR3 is TGTGCCAGCAGCAGACCAGAGCGAGCCTCCTACGAGCAGTACTTC. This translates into CASSRPERASYEQYF. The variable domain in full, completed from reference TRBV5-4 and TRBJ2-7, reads ETGVTQSPTHLIKTRGQQVTLRCSSQSGHNTVSWYQQALGQGPQFIFQYYREEENGRGNFPPRFSGLQFPNYSSELNVNALELDDSALYLCASSRPERASYEQYFGPGTRLTVT.

CDR3 coding DNA: TGCAGTGCCCAGGCGGGACAGGGGGCGTACGGCAAAAACATTCAGTACTTC. It specifies CSAQAGQGAYGKNIQYF. The chain joins TRBV20-1 to TRBJ2-4, with 12 bases fitting TRBD1. V trimming: 6 bases; J trimming: 3 bases; junction bases outside the gene matches: 12. Germline V lookup: CDR1 DFQATT, CDR2 SNEGSKA (reference sequence). This CDR3 region has 17 residues.

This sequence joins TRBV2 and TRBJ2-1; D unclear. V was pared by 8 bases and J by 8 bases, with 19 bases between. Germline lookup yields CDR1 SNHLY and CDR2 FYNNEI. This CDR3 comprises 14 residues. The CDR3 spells CASLRASSSDEQFF. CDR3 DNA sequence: TGTGCCAGCCTGCGAGCGAGCTCATCGGATGAGCAGTTCTTC.

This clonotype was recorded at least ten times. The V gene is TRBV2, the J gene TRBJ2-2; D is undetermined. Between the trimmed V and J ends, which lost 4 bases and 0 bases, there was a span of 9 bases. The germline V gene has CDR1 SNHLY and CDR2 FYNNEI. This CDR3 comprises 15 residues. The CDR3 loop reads CASSALPANTGELFF. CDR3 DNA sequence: TGTGCCAGCAGTGCCCTCCCCGCGAACACCGGGGAGCTGTTTTTT. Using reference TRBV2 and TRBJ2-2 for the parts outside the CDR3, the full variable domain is EPEVTQTPSHQVTQMGQEVILRCVPISNHLYFYWYRQILGQKVEFLVSFYNNEISEKSEIFDDQFSVERPDGSNFTLKIRSTKLEDSAMYFCASSALPANTGELFFGEGSRLTVL.

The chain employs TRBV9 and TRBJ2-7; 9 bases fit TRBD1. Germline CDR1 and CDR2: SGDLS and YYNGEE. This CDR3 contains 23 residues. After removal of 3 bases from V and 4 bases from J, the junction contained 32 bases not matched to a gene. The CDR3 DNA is TGTGCCAGCAGCGCCTTCCGGGACAGGGTTTTGTATGACACTCCCCCCAACGTGTACGAGCAGTACTTC. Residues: CASSAFRDRVLYDTPPNVYEQYF.

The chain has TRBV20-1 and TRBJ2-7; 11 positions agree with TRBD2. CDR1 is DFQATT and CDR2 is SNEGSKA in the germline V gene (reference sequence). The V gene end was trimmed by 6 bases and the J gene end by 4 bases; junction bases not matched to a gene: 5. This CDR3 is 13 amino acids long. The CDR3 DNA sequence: TGCAGTGCCGTAGCGGGGGGGCGGTACGAGCAGTACTTC. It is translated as CSAVAGGRYEQYF.

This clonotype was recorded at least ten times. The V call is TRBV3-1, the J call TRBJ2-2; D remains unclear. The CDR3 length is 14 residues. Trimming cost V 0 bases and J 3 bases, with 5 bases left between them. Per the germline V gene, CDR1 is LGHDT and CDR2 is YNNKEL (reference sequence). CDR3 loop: CASSQESDTGELFF. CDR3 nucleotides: TGTGCCAGCAGCCAAGAGTCGGACACCGGGGAGCTGTTTTTT.

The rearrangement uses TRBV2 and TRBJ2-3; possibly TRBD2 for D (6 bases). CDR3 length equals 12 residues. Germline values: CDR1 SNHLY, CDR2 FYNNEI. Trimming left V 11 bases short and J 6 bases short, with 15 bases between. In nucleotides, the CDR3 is TGTGCCCTGCGGGGAGCTACGGATACGCAGTATTTT. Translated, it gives CALRGATDTQYF.

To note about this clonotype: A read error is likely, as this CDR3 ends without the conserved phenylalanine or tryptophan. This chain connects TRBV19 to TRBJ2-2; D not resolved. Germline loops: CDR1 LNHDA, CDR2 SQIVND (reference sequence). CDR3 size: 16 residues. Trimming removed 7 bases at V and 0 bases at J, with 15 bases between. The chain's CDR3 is CASKKPSPSNTGELFL. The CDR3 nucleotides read TGTGCCAGTAAAAAACCCAGCCCTTCGAACACCGGGGAGCTGTTTTTA.

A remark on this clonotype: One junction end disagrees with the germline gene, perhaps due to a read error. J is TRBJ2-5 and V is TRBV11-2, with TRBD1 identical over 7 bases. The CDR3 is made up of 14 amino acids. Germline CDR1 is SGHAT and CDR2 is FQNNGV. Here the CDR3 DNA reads TGTGCCGGCAGCCTAGCAGGGGGCCAAGAGACCCAGTACTTC. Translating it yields CAGSLAGGQETQYF.